These 14 T cell receptor beta chains came from one sample sequenced in a study of blood T cell repertoires in COVID-19. The repertoire was sequenced with immunoSEQ multiplex PCR; TCRdb's copy has only in-frame clones and lacks some. In the table there are about 200,000 clones, 82% of which are singletons. The sequencing input was peripheral blood. The receptors were gathered from a woman aged 40 to 50 with acute or convalescent COVID-19.

The chain carries TRBV11-2 and TRBJ2-3; TRBD1 matches 8 bases. The CDR3 is 15 amino acids. Germline V gene sequence: CDR1 SGHAT, CDR2 FQNNGV. Losses at the gene ends were 0 bases for V and 7 bases for J; bases not matched to a gene: 6. Here the CDR3 DNA reads TGTGCCAGCAGCTTAGAGCAGGGGGCTCTATATACGCAGTATTTT. Residues: CASSLEQGALYTQYF.

The chain combines TRBV5-4 with TRBJ2-1, with D maybe TRBD2 (6 bases). Trimming took 3 bases from V and 0 from J, leaving 10 bases between them. The CDR3 is 15 residues long. Looked up from germline, CDR1 is SGHNT and CDR2 is YYREEE (reference sequence). The CDR3 reads CASSSSASSYNEQFF. Written as DNA, the CDR3 is TGTGCCAGCAGCTCTAGCGCCAGCTCCTACAATGAGCAGTTCTTC. Variable domain in full (rest from reference TRBV5-4 and TRBJ2-1): ETGVTQSPTHLIKTRGQQVTLRCSSQSGHNTVSWYQQALGQGPQFIFQYYREEENGRGNFPPRFSGLQFPNYSSELNVNALELDDSALYLCASSSSASSYNEQFFGPGTRLTVL.

The genes are TRBV6-2 or TRBV6-3 and TRBJ2-1, with 7 positions matching TRBD2. After removal of 5 bases from V and 0 bases from J, the junction contained 10 bases not matched to a gene. Looked up from germline, CDR1 is MNHEY and CDR2 is SVGEGT. This CDR3 has 17 residues. This CDR3 is CASSPIPSGNSYNEQFF. CDR3 bases: TGTGCCAGCAGTCCAATTCCGAGCGGGAACTCCTACAATGAGCAGTTCTTC.

The chain uses TRBV19 and TRBJ1-6; TRBD1 matches at 10 bases. Germline values: CDR1 LNHDA, CDR2 SQIVND (reference sequence). The CDR3 runs to 14 residues. This chain's CDR3 is CGGDGTGVNSPLHF. The CDR3 coding sequence is TGTGGGGGGGATGGGACAGGGGTTAATTCACCCCTCCACTTT.

The rearrangement joins TRBV11-2 to TRBJ2-2; 9 bases map to TRBD1. The germline V gene has CDR1 SGHAT and CDR2 FQNNGV. V shed 6 bases and J 5 bases; nucleotides not matched to a gene: 13. The CDR3 has 17 amino acids. CDR3 DNA sequence: TGTGCCAGCAGACAAAAGACCGGGACAGGGATTACCGGGGAGCTGTTTTTT. The encoded protein is CASRQKTGTGITGELFF.

The V gene is TRBV27, the J gene TRBJ2-3; no clear D gene. CDR3 size: 15 residues. Trimming took 8 bases from V and 0 from J, leaving 15 bases between them. From germline, CDR1 is MNHEY and CDR2 SMNVEV (reference sequence). CDR3 sequence (DNA): TGTGCCAGCTGGCCCCGGGTAACAAGCACAGATACGCAGTATTTT. Translation gives CASWPRVTSTDTQYF.

This chain joins TRBV2 and TRBJ1-5, with TRBD1 identical over 7 bases. Per germline, CDR1 SNHLY and CDR2 FYNNEI. The CDR3 consists of 15 residues. The J segment lost 1 base and the V segment lost 4 bases, leaving 4 bases of the junction unmatched. This CDR3 reads CASSAQGTSNQPQHF. The CDR3 nucleotides are TGTGCCAGCAGTGCACAGGGGACGAGCAATCAGCCCCAGCATTTT.

This chain uses TRBV7-8 with TRBJ2-2, with D maybe TRBD2 (5 bases). The V gene's germline CDR1 is SGHVS and CDR2 FQNEAQ. V was pared by 7 bases and J by 6 bases, with 30 bases between. The CDR3 has 19 residues. The CDR3 coding sequence is TGTGCCAGCAACCCGGGCAGTGTACGAGGGAACCGGCGTGCCGGGGAGCTGTTTTTT. Its translation is CASNPGSVRGNRRAGELFF.

V usage is TRBV6-2 or TRBV6-3 and J usage is TRBJ1-2; D perhaps matches TRBD1 (6 bases). Trimming shortened V by 2 bases and J by 3 bases, and 16 bases separated the two germline ends. Germline CDR1 MNHEY, CDR2 SVGEGT. The CDR3 length is 16 residues. For the CDR3, the DNA is TGTGCCAGCAGTTACGAGGTTTGGGGGCAGGACTATGGCTACACCTTC. The encoded protein is CASSYEVWGQDYGYTF.

The chain carries TRBV5-4 and TRBJ2-1, with D tentatively TRBD2 (6 bases). This CDR3 region has 16 residues. Germline V gives CDR1 SGHNT, CDR2 YYREEE (reference sequence). Between the trimmed V and J ends, which lost 0 bases and 5 bases, there was a span of 15 bases. The CDR3 loop is CASSLGLDAHNNEQFF. CDR3 coding DNA: TGTGCCAGCAGCTTGGGACTAGATGCCCATAACAATGAGCAGTTCTTC.

This clone came up a few times. This chain joins TRBV4-1 and TRBJ1-2; D remains unclear. Trimming took 2 bases from V and 5 from J, leaving 12 bases between them. In germline, CDR1 is MGHRA, CDR2 YSYEKL. This CDR3 region has 14 residues. The CDR3, as DNA: TGCGCCAGCAGCCAATCAGGTTCGTTTTATGGCTACACCTTC. It encodes CASSQSGSFYGYTF.

The chain employs TRBV6-2 or TRBV6-3 and TRBJ2-7, with TRBD2 matching over 7 bases. The trim removed 3 bases at V and 2 bases at J, leaving 10 bases unmatched. The V gene's germline CDR1 is MNHEY and CDR2 SVGEGT. This CDR3 spans 16 amino acids. DNA for the CDR3: TGTGCCAGCAGTTATGCCGGGGGGTCAAGAACCTACGAGCAGTACTTC. Translated, it gives CASSYAGGSRTYEQYF.

The V call is TRBV28, the J call TRBJ2-1; D ambiguous. Trimming pared 2 bases from V and 0 bases from J, leaving 8 bases between. The germline gives CDR1 MDHEN, CDR2 SYDVKM. The CDR3 runs 15 residues. As DNA, the CDR3 is TGTGCCAGCAGTTTAGAACTTCACTCCTACAATGAGCAGTTCTTC. It codes for CASSLELHSYNEQFF.

Written as DNA, the CDR3 is TGTGCCAGCAAACGACAGCCAGACAATGAAAAACTGTTTTTT. This codes for CASKRQPDNEKLFF. The chain joins TRBV6-5 to TRBJ1-4; D is perhaps TRBD1 (5 bases). The CDR3 spans 14 residues. CDR1 is MNHEY and CDR2 is SVGAGI in the germline V gene. V dropped 7 bases and J dropped 5 bases, with 14 bases sitting between them.